This entry lists 15 T cell receptor beta chains sequenced from one sample in a study of blood T cells in healthy people across ages. Alongside a J-beta primer mix, a sample-barcoded 5' primer served in a second PCR lasting roughly 7 to 11 cycles. One entry per CDR3 protein results from TCRdb running MiXCR on the 5' RACE reads. Of approximately 780,000 distinct CDR3 sequences in the sample, around 24% were seen once. The sample was also linked to a second study, of T cells of mothers and their children.

Specimen: blood. These receptors were taken from a boy between 5 and 17 years old in good health.

This clonotype has only a few counts. The chain recombines TRBV9 with TRBJ2-5; D possibly corresponds to TRBD2 (5 bases). V lost 2 bases to trimming and J lost 3 bases, with 8 bases between them. The CDR3 has 13 amino acids. The germline V gene encodes CDR1 SGDLS and CDR2 YYNGEE. The CDR3 nucleotides read TGTGCCAGCAGCGTTGACGGGGAAGAGACCCAGTACTTC. Amino acids: CASSVDGEETQYF.

This clonotype was recorded a few times. The chain uses TRBV29-1 and TRBJ2-2; 8 nucleotides align to TRBD2. The CDR3 is made up of 16 amino acids. Losses at the gene ends were 7 bases for V and 2 bases for J; bases not matched to a gene: 12. Germline loops: CDR1 SQVTM, CDR2 ANQGSEA. The DNA for the CDR3 is TGCAGCGCCGAGAGGGTAGCGGGGTTCAACACCGGGGAGCTGTTTTTT. As protein: CSAERVAGFNTGELFF.

This rearrangement joins TRBV12-5 to TRBJ1-2; a weak D match, TRBD1 (6 bases). This CDR3 region has 17 residues. From germline, CDR1 is LGHNT and CDR2 FRNRAP. The ends were cut back, 0 bases at V and 8 bases at J, with 22 bases in the middle. CDR3 in DNA: TGTGCTAGTGGTTTGGTACAGGGCAGAAACTACGCTCCGGGCTACACCTTC. Residues: CASGLVQGRNYAPGYTF.

This clonotype appeared a few times. This rearrangement joins TRBV7-3 to TRBJ2-7; D remains ambiguous. Germline CDR1 is SGHTA and CDR2 is FQGTGA. The ends were cut back, 5 bases at V and 2 bases at J, with 16 bases in the middle. The CDR3 loop spans 15 amino acids. The CDR3 bases are TGTGCCAGCAGCCCTGACAACGGTCATACCTACGAGCAGTACTTC. The encoded protein is CASSPDNGHTYEQYF.

The genes are TRBV13 and TRBJ2-1; maybe TRBD2 (7 bases). Germline V lookup: CDR1 PRHDT, CDR2 FYEKMQ (reference sequence). The CDR3 totals 14 residues. The V gene lost 1 base and the J gene lost 10 bases, with 14 bases spanning the gap. CDR3 protein: CASSLAGGSREQFF. The CDR3 coding sequence is TGTGCCAGCAGCTTAGCGGGGGGCTCTCGGGAGCAGTTCTTC.

The chain recombines TRBV20-1 with TRBJ2-5, with D unclear. Trimming took off 3 bases at V and 5 bases at J, with 7 bases between the two ends. The CDR3 runs 11 residues. The germline V gene encodes CDR1 DFQATT and CDR2 SNEGSKA (reference sequence). The CDR3 sequence is CSASSRETQYF. The CDR3 nucleotides are TGCAGTGCTAGCAGCCGCGAGACCCAGTACTTC.

The V call is TRBV12-3 or TRBV12-4, the J call TRBJ2-5, with 7 bases aligning to TRBD2. The CDR3 has 14 residues. V lost 5 bases to trimming and J lost 3 bases; unmatched junction nucleotides: 6. CDR3 nucleotide sequence: TGTGCCAGCAGTACACGCGGACTAGAAGAGACCCAGTACTTC. It encodes CASSTRGLEETQYF.

This rearrangement joins TRBV12-3 or TRBV12-4 to TRBJ2-5, with 7 bases identical to TRBD2. V trimming: 6 bases; J trimming: 5 bases; junction bases outside the gene matches: 3. This CDR3 spans 12 amino acids. CDR3 protein: CASSHGGETQYF. The CDR3 DNA reads TGTGCCAGCAGCCACGGGGGGGAGACCCAGTACTTC.

This clonotype appeared many times. This chain links TRBV5-1 with TRBJ1-4, with a possible D match to TRBD1 (5 bases). The germline V gene has CDR1 SGHRS and CDR2 YFSETQ. The CDR3 extends over 13 amino acids. The V gene lost 0 bases and the J gene lost 7 bases, with 7 bases spanning the gap. The CDR3 region has the DNA TGCGCCAGCAGCTTGGAGAGGGGTGAAAAACTGTTTTTT. It specifies CASSLERGEKLFF.

This clonotype was found a few times. The chain recombines TRBV5-1 with TRBJ2-1; D not certain. Germline V CDR1 and CDR2: SGHRS, YFSETQ. CDR3 length equals 15 residues. Deletions cut 0 bases from V and 2 bases from J, with 9 bases between. CDR3 DNA sequence: TGCGCCAGCAGCTTGGGTCCAGGAGCCTACAATGAGCAGTTCTTC. This codes for CASSLGPGAYNEQFF.

The chain uses TRBV6-1 and TRBJ2-5; D may be TRBD1 or TRBD2 (6 bases each). The end of the DNA aligns better with TRBJ2-1, so the J call may be wrong. Germline V gene data show CDR1 as MNHNS and CDR2 as SASEGT. The CDR3 runs to 13 residues. CDR3 loop: CASSEGAAGEQFF. CDR3 in DNA: TGTGCCAGCAGTGAGGGGGCAGCGGGTGAGCAGTTCTTC.

This clonotype was seen a handful of times. The chain is built from TRBV12-3 or TRBV12-4 and TRBJ1-1; D remains unclear. Trimming removed 7 bases from V and 2 bases from J, with 11 bases in between. The CDR3 is 13 residues long. CDR3 in DNA: TGTGCCAGCATGTGGGAAGTTAACACTGAAGCTTTCTTT. This codes for CASMWEVNTEAFF.

This clonotype came up a few times. The chain employs TRBV4-1 and TRBJ1-5; 8 bases align to TRBD1. The J call may be faulty, since TRBJ2-3 better matches the DNA end. The CDR3 runs to 17 residues. The V gene's germline CDR1 is MGHRA and CDR2 YSYEKL. The CDR3 bases are TGCGCCAGCAGCCACCCAGGGGGCCCGGAGGGGGACCAGCCCCAGTATTTT. It translates to CASSHPGGPEGDQPQYF.

There are a few counts of this clonotype. This chain connects TRBV30 to TRBJ2-4; D possibly corresponds to TRBD2 (7 bases). The germline V gene encodes CDR1 GTSNPN and CDR2 SVGIG (reference sequence). Between the trimmed V and J ends, which lost 1 base and 6 bases, there was a span of 10 bases. The CDR3 covers 13 residues. The CDR3 reads CAWSAGGPNIQYF. The CDR3 region has the DNA TGTGCCTGGAGTGCCGGGGGGCCAAACATTCAGTACTTC.

The rearrangement links TRBV6-4 to TRBJ1-1; D uncertain. CDR1 is MRHNA, CDR2 SNTAGT, per germline. The CDR3 has 13 residues. The V end was cut by 3 bases, the J end by 6 bases, with 11 bases between. Here the CDR3 reads CASSEDSGAEAFF. The DNA of the CDR3 is TGTGCCAGCAGTGAAGATAGTGGTGCTGAAGCTTTCTTT.